This T cell receptor beta chain was obtained from a study of T-cell memory formation after mild COVID-19 (dated by TCRdb to the early 2020s). Some background on the complete study: Most TCR sequence clusters were specific to one of the two donors. In a couple of donors, T-cell clones that expanded and contracted after mild COVID-19 were tracked by sequencing TCRalpha and TCRbeta repertoires over time. The cohort was made up of two young adult volunteers, one female and one male, who were previously healthy.

The instrument given in TCRdb is Illumina NovaSeq 6000. cDNA libraries for TCRalpha and TCRbeta were prepared by 5'RACE using constant-segment primers, with sample barcodes and unique molecular identifiers added. RNA was extracted from every sample with Trizol reagent. The libraries were amplified in two PCR steps, and the second step added a second sample barcode and Illumina TruSeq adapters. Sequencing of the libraries was done on an Illumina NovaSeq, producing 2 x 150 bp paired-end reads. The published analysis was carried out like this. The reads were demultiplexed and collapsed into UMI-guided consensus sequences using migec v1.2.7. Using mixcr v2.1.11, UMI consensuses were aligned to TRA and TRB V and J templates and then assembled into clonotypes. Expanded or contracted clonotypes were those called significant by both edgeR and NoisET, with noise models trained on biological replicates. For edgeR calls, a false discovery rate-adjusted p below 0.01 and a log2 fold-change threshold of 1 were applied. As an exploratory analysis of dynamics, PCA with hierarchical clustering was applied to max-normalized trajectories of the 1000 most abundant clonotypes. Each responding clone was given a CD4 or CD8 phenotype based on the CD4+ and CD8+ repertoires, which had been sequenced separately. TCRdb's own reprocessing of the public reads used fastp at Q25 and MiXCR and kept productive beta chains. Rows with a matching CDR3 protein are joined into one entry that keeps the most common DNA and genes. TCRdb assigned the V and J calls; the authors' analysis was not used. This sample has 300,000 to 400,000 distinct CDR3 sequences in its table, and roughly 14% of those were observed once. Jointly, the top ten make up roughly 22% of the sample.

A few counts support this clonotype. The antigen this receptor binds is unknown. Base quality data are lacking; no much larger clone is found one base away. Ficoll-Paque density gradient centrifugation was used to isolate PBMCs. General study outcomes and caveats: Only a couple of mild cases were covered by the study, and larger cohorts that include severe cases with pre-infection samples were considered necessary. Some responding clones were detected in pre-infection memory, suggesting pre-existing cross-reactive memory T cells joined the SARS-CoV-2 response. SARS-CoV-2 specificity of the second-wave clones peaking on day 37 was not confirmed. Clones contracting from day 15 to 85 had balanced CD4/CD8 phenotypes, while a second wave expanding from day 15 to 37 was biased towards CD4+. Contracting CD4+ clones turned up mainly in the CM and EM memory subsets, whereas EMRA was where CD8+ clones were enriched.

V and J are trimmed by 3 bases and 6 bases, and the gene matches miss 8 bases of the junction. The CDR3, cysteine through phenylalanine, is 16 amino acids long. Kept here is only the CDR3 DNA, which spans 48 bases and is read in frame from base 1. Reading the germline V gene gives CDR1 SGHTS and CDR2 YDEGEE. Sequenced sample: PBMCs or a T cell subset sorted from them (not recorded which). The chain was built from TRBV5-8 and TRBJ2-3, with TRBD2 matching 12 junction bases. The receptor was derived from a man between 18 and 35 years old who had mild COVID-19 (a few samples of this study predate the infection). The sample titles of this study are shuffled in the database, so cell type and time point are left out; the donor was told from shared clones. DNA sequence: TGTGCCAGCAGCTACGGACTAGCGGGGCTTGAGGATACGCAGTATTTT. It specifies CASSYGLAGLEDTQYF.